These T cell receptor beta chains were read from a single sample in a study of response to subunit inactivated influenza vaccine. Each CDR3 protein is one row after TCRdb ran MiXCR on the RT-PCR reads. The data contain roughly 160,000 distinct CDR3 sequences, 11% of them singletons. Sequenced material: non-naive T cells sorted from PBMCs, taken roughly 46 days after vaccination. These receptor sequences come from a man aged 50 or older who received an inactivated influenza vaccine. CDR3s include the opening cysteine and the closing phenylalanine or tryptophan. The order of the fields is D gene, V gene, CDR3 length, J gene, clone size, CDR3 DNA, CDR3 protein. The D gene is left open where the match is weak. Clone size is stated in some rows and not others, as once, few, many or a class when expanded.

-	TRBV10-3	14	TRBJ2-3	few	TGTGCCATCACTCAGGGTAAAAACGCAGATACGCAGTATTTT	CAITQGKNADTQYF
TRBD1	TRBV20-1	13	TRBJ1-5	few	TGCAGTGCTTGGGGACAGGCGGGTTCACCCCAGCATTTT	CSAWGQAGSPQHF
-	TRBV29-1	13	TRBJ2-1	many	TGCAGCGTAGGACACTTATCCTACAATGAGCAGTTCTTC	CSVGHLSYNEQFF
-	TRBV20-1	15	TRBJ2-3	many	TGCAGTGCTAGAGCACAGGACCACAACACAGATACGCAGTATTTT	CSARAQDHNTDTQYF
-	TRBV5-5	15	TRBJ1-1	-	TGTGCCAGCAGCTTGTTCGGACAGTCGAACACTGAAGCTTTCTTT	CASSLFGQSNTEAFF
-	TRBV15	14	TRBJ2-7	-	TGTGCCACCAGCAGATCCTCAGGGGTATACGAGCAGTACTTC	CATSRSSGVYEQYF
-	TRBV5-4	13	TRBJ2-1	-	TGTGCCAGCAGCTTGGAGCCCGACCAAGAGCAGTTCTTC	CASSLEPDQEQFF
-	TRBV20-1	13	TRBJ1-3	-	TGCAGTGCCGCGCCGCTCTCTGGAAACACCATATATTTT	CSAAPLSGNTIYF
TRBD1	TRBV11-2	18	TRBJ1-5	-	TGTGCCAGCAGCTCCGGGGGTAGGGGGCTGGGGAGCAATCAGCCCCAGCATTTT	CASSSGGRGLGSNQPQHF
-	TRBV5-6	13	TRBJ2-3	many	TGTGCCAGCAGCCCGGGACTTGCAGATACGCAGTATTTT	CASSPGLADTQYF
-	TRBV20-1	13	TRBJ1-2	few	TGCAGTGCTAGGCGGGGGGCGGACTATGGCTACACCTTC	CSARRGADYGYTF
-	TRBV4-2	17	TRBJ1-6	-	TGTGCCAGCAGCCAAGAAATAGGGGGCTCCTATAATTCACCCCTCCACTTT	CASSQEIGGSYNSPLHF
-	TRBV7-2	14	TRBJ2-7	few	TGTGCCAGCAGCTTAGCGCCTTTTGACTACGAGCAGTACTTC	CASSLAPFDYEQYF
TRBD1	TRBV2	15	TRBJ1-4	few	TGTGCCAGCAGTAGAGGACAGGGCCGGGGTGAAAAACTGTTTTTT	CASSRGQGRGEKLFF
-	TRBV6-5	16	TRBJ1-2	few	TGTGCCAGCAGTTACTCGTCGTGGGGGAGGGCCTATGGCTACACCTTC	CASSYSSWGRAYGYTF
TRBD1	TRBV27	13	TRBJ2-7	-	TGTGCCAGCAGTTGGCCAGGGGGCTACGAGCAGTACTTC	CASSWPGGYEQYF
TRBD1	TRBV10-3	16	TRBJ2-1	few	TGTGCCATCAGTGAGTCAGGGGGACAGGGATCGGGTGAGCAGTTCTTC	CAISESGGQGSGEQFF
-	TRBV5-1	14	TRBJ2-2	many	TGCGCCAGCAGCGAGGGGTGGAGCACCGGGGAGCTGTTTTTT	CASSEGWSTGELFF
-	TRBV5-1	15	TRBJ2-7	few	TGCGCCAGCACCCCGGGACTCATTAACTCCTACGAGCAGTACTTC	CASTPGLINSYEQYF
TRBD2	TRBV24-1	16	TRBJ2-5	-	TGTGCCACCAGTGACCCCGGACTAGCGGAGAAGGAGACCCAGTACTTC	CATSDPGLAEKETQYF
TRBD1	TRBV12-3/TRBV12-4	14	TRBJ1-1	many	TGTGCCAGCAGTTGGGACAGTGTGAACACTGAAGCTTTCTTT	CASSWDSVNTEAFF
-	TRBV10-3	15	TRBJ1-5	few	TGTGCCATCAGTTCTCAGGGAACGGGCAATCAGCCCCAGCATTTT	CAISSQGTGNQPQHF
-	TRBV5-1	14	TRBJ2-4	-	TGCGCCAGCAGCTTCGACCAATATTTAAACATTCAGTACTTC	CASSFDQYLNIQYF
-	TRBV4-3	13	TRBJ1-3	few	TGCGCCAGCAGCCAAGATCGCGGAAACACCATATATTTT	CASSQDRGNTIYF
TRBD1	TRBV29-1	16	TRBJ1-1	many	TGCAGCGTTGTACATTTGGGGACAGCCATGAACACTGAAGCTTTCTTT	CSVVHLGTAMNTEAFF
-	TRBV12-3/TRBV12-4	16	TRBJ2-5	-	TGTGCCAGCAGCCCGGGGGTACGGCCGGAGAAAGAGACCCAGTACTTC	CASSPGVRPEKETQYF
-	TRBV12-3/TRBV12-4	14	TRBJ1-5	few	TGTGCCAGCAGTTTAGCGTCTACTAATCAGCCCCAGCATTTT	CASSLASTNQPQHF
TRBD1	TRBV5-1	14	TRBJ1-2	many	TGCGCCAGCAGCCCGGGACAGGGGGCTTATGGCTACACCTTC	CASSPGQGAYGYTF
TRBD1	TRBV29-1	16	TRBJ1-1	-	TGCAGCGTGAGCAAAGGAAAGACAGGGCCTAACACTGAAGCTTTCTTT	CSVSKGKTGPNTEAFF